Listed here are 12 T cell receptor beta chains from one sample, sequenced in a study of CD8 T cells in Susac syndrome. RNA was extracted with the RNeasy kit, and a quantity of about 0.45 to 1 ug was reverse transcribed using random hexamers. TCRdb independently ran MiXCR on the immunoSEQ multiplex PCR reads; one entry per CDR3 protein. In the table there are some 180,000 distinct CDR3 sequences, roughly 94% of which are singletons. Sequencing was performed on CD4+ T cells from PBMCs. These TCRs come from a human donor with Susac syndrome.

This chain joins TRBV28 and TRBJ1-1; D not certain. This CDR3 is built from 12 residues. Germline V gene data show CDR1 as MDHEN and CDR2 as SYDVKM. V shed 2 bases and J shed 4 bases, with 5 bases lying between them. The CDR3 spells CASSLIGTEAFF. CDR3 sequence (DNA): TGTGCCAGCAGTTTAATAGGCACTGAAGCTTTCTTT.

This chain links TRBV12-3 or TRBV12-4 with TRBJ2-3; 9 bases fit TRBD1. This CDR3 has 13 amino acids. V lost 8 bases, J lost 5 bases, and 5 bases stayed unmatched. The CDR3 loop is CASRDREVDTQYF. The CDR3 DNA follows: TGTGCCAGCCGGGACAGGGAGGTAGATACGCAGTATTTT.

CDR3 sequence (DNA): TGCGCCAGCAGGTCCCTAGCGGCCAGCACAGATACGCAGTATTTT. This encodes CASRSLAASTDTQYF. V is TRBV5-1 and J is TRBJ2-3; 7 nucleotides align to TRBD2. CDR1 SGHRS and CDR2 YFSETQ come from the germline V gene. The CDR3 extends over 15 amino acids. V shed 5 bases and J 0 bases; nucleotides not matched to a gene: 6.

The J gene is TRBJ2-2, the V gene TRBV30; D gene unclear. The V end lost 0 bases, the J end lost 5 bases, and 10 bases lay between the germline ends. This CDR3 comprises 14 residues. Germline V gives CDR1 GTSNPN, CDR2 SVGIG (reference sequence). In DNA form, the CDR3 reads TGTGCCTGGAGTGTTCCGGGTATAACCGGGGAGCTGTTTTTT. Translation gives CAWSVPGITGELFF.

The rearrangement uses TRBV29-1 and TRBJ2-6, with D perhaps matching TRBD1 (6 bases). The germline V and J ends were trimmed by 5 bases and 4 bases, with 9 bases remaining between them. Germline CDR1 SQVTM, CDR2 ANQGSEA. The CDR3 contains 13 residues. The CDR3 sequence is CSVWTAGANVLTF. The CDR3 DNA reads TGCAGCGTTTGGACAGCAGGGGCCAACGTCCTGACTTTC.

The chain joins TRBV20-1 to TRBJ2-5; 8 bases are a match to TRBD2. This CDR3 has 14 amino acids. Germline CDR1 and CDR2: DFQATT and SNEGSKA (reference sequence). With V trimmed by 3 bases and J by 4 bases, 7 bases remained unmatched. The CDR3 sequence is CSASGGAGGETQYF. The CDR3 region has the DNA TGCAGTGCTAGCGGGGGGGCCGGGGGAGAGACCCAGTACTTC.

This clonotype was detected once. The rearrangement uses TRBV29-1 and TRBJ2-2, with D possibly called TRBD1 or TRBD2 (6 bases each). The V end was cut by 7 bases, the J end by 7 bases, with 16 bases between. The CDR3 contains 13 residues. Looked up from germline, CDR1 is SQVTM and CDR2 is ANQGSEA. The CDR3 nucleotides read TGCAGCGCTGAGGGGGGCAGGGGCGGGGAGCTGTTTTTT. This codes for CSAEGGRGGELFF.

CDR3: CASSLVRASGNEKLFF. In DNA, the CDR3 is TGTGCCAGCAGCTTAGTCAGAGCCTCGGGTAATGAAAAACTGTTTTTT. The rearrangement links TRBV7-8 to TRBJ1-4, with D unresolved. CDR1 SGHVS and CDR2 FQNEAQ come from the germline V gene. This CDR3 region has 16 residues. V was trimmed by 1 base and J by 4 bases, leaving 13 bases between them. Looking up the rest from reference TRBV7-8 and TRBJ1-4 gives the full variable domain: GAGVSQSPRYKVAKRGQDVALRCDPISGHVSLFWYQQALGQGPEFLTYFQNEAQLDKSGLPSDRFFAERPEGSVSTLKIQRTQQEDSAVYLCASSLVRASGNEKLFFGSGTQLSVL.

This clonotype was picked up a small number of times. The chain combines TRBV3-1 with TRBJ2-6; no firm D call. The CDR3 has 15 residues. In germline, CDR1 is LGHDT, CDR2 YNNKEL (reference sequence). V lost 0 bases, J lost 1 base, and 4 bases lay in between. The CDR3 coding sequence is TGTGCCAGCAGCCAAGATCAATCTGGGGCCAACGTCCTGACTTTC. Translating gives CASSQDQSGANVLTF.

The chain combines TRBV9 with TRBJ2-5; D uncertain. Germline values: CDR1 SGDLS, CDR2 YYNGEE. This CDR3 is built from 15 residues. Trimming removed 0 bases at V and 5 bases at J, with 14 bases between. The CDR3: CASSVELGSSETQYF. In DNA, the CDR3 is TGTGCCAGCAGCGTAGAATTGGGTAGCAGCGAGACCCAGTACTTC.

The V and J genes are TRBV15 and TRBJ1-1; no clear D. Trimming took off 5 bases at V and 5 bases at J, with 15 bases between the two ends. CDR1 and CDR2 from the germline V gene are LNHNV and YYDKDF (reference sequence). CDR3 length equals 14 residues. The CDR3 nucleotides read TGTGCCACCAGCCCCATCCGCGCCGAGACTGAAGCTTTCTTT. Translated, it gives CATSPIRAETEAFF.

The genes are TRBV9 and TRBJ2-1, with no clear D. V was shortened by 0 bases and J by 0 bases, with 1 base between the two germline ends. Germline V gives CDR1 SGDLS, CDR2 YYNGEE. This CDR3 is built from 13 residues. Here the CDR3 reads CASSVASYNEQFF. The CDR3 DNA reads as TGTGCCAGCAGCGTAGCCTCCTACAATGAGCAGTTCTTC.